These 4 T cell receptor beta chains share one sample of origin, sequenced in a study of blood T cell repertoires in COVID-19. The protocol was immunoSEQ multiplex PCR, while the TCRdb copy is restricted to in-frame clones and leaves out a portion. The sample lists a few hundred thousand clones, 80% to 85% occurring once. Sequencing was done on a sample of PBMCs or T cells enriched from blood (not recorded which). All receptors come from a woman aged 45-59 years who had recovered from COVID-19.

The chain employs TRBV5-4 and TRBJ1-1, with D possibly matching TRBD1 (5 bases). Germline-derived CDR1 and CDR2 are SGHNT and YYREEE (reference sequence). The V end was cut by 0 bases, the J end by 4 bases, with 13 bases between. This CDR3 comprises 15 residues. For the CDR3, the DNA is TGTGCCAGCAGCTTGGGGCTCAGGGCTGGCACTGAAGCTTTCTTT. Protein: CASSLGLRAGTEAFF. The variable domain in full, completed from reference TRBV5-4 and TRBJ1-1, reads ETGVTQSPTHLIKTRGQQVTLRCSSQSGHNTVSWYQQALGQGPQFIFQYYREEENGRGNFPPRFSGLQFPNYSSELNVNALELDDSALYLCASSLGLRAGTEAFFGQGTRLTVV.

The genes are TRBV29-1 and TRBJ1-1; D may be TRBD1 (6 bases). CDR3 length equals 14 residues. Germline CDR1 reads SQVTM; CDR2 reads ANQGSEA. The ends were cut back, 2 bases at V and 0 bases at J, with 10 bases in the middle. CDR3 sequence reads: CSVEQGSLNTEAFF. CDR3 sequence (DNA): TGCAGCGTTGAACAGGGGTCCCTGAACACTGAAGCTTTCTTT.

V usage is TRBV20-1 and J usage is TRBJ2-1, with D hard to call. CDR1 and CDR2 from the germline V gene are DFQATT and SNEGSKA (reference sequence). The CDR3 sequence is 11 residues long. The V end was cut by 6 bases, the J end by 10 bases, with 13 bases between. CDR3 residues: CSARALMEQFF. The DNA for the CDR3 is TGCAGTGCCCGAGCTCTAATGGAGCAGTTCTTC.

This sequence joins TRBV4-1 and TRBJ2-1; TRBD2 matches at 12 bases. In germline, CDR1 is MGHRA, CDR2 YSYEKL. V was clipped by 8 bases and J by 9 bases; unmatched bases: 17. This CDR3 is built from 17 residues. In nucleotides, the CDR3 is TGCGCCAGCCAGAACCGACTAGCGGGGGACCCGAAGGGTGAGCAGTTCTTC. As protein: CASQNRLAGDPKGEQFF.